These T cell receptor beta chains were read from a single sample in a study of blood T cell repertoires in COVID-19. TCRdb's table, derived via immunoSEQ multiplex PCR, lists solely in-frame clones and lacks some. Here the sample spans under 450,000 clones, around 83% being singletons. Sequenced: PBMCs or T cells enriched from blood (not recorded which). The receptors stem from a woman between 50 and 59 years old who had recovered from COVID-19. The CDR3 runs from the conserved cysteine through the conserved F or W. D genes are given only for firm matches. Size is omitted from some rows. Given values are once, few, many or a class for expanded clones.

d_call,j_call,clone_size,v_call,cdr3_aa,cdr3_nt
.,TRBJ2-6,.,TRBV5-4,CASSSNLSGANVLTF,TGTGCCAGCAGCTCGAACTTATCTGGGGCCAACGTCCTGACTTTC
.,TRBJ1-1,.,TRBV28,CASEGQTNTEAFF,TGTGCCAGCGAAGGACAGACTAACACTGAAGCTTTCTTT
TRBD2,TRBJ2-1,.,TRBV14,CASSRSGAHYNEQFF,TGTGCCAGCAGCCGCAGCGGGGCACACTACAATGAGCAGTTCTTC
.,TRBJ1-2,once,TRBV6-2/TRBV6-3,CASSPHTGVAGGYTF,TGTGCCAGCAGTCCACATACGGGGGTAGCGGGAGGCTACACCTTC
.,TRBJ1-1,few,TRBV27,CASTNREYVAFF,TGTGCCAGCACGAACAGGGAGTATGTAGCTTTCTTT
TRBD1,TRBJ1-3,.,TRBV9,CASSARQGLNTIYF,TGTGCCAGCAGCGCAAGACAGGGTTTAAACACCATATATTTT
TRBD1,TRBJ1-1,.,TRBV3-1/TRBV3-2,CASSQILTGGVNTEAFF,TGTGCCAGCAGCCAAATATTGACAGGGGGGGTGAACACTGAAGCTTTCTTT
.,TRBJ2-7,.,TRBV11-2,CASSLNQERAYEQYF,TGTGCCAGCAGCTTAAACCAGGAACGTGCTTACGAGCAGTACTTC
TRBD1,TRBJ2-1,.,TRBV30,CAYTQGADNEQFF,TGTGCCTATACACAGGGGGCCGACAATGAGCAGTTCTTC
TRBD2,TRBJ2-1,.,TRBV19,CASSGVEGVGEQFF,TGTGCCAGCAGCGGGGTGGAAGGGGTGGGTGAGCAGTTCTTC
.,TRBJ1-1,.,TRBV5-5,CASSPTPGTEAFF,TGTGCCAGCAGCCCGACTCCGGGCACTGAAGCTTTCTTT
TRBD2,TRBJ2-5,.,TRBV11-3,CASSYPITGGQETQYF,TGTGCCAGCAGCTACCCAATAACGGGGGGGCAAGAGACCCAGTACTTC
TRBD1,TRBJ2-6,.,TRBV5-5,CASSLAAGTGGSGANVLTF,TGTGCCAGCAGCCTAGCGGCCGGGACAGGGGGCTCTGGGGCCAACGTCCTGACTTTC
TRBD1,TRBJ1-3,.,TRBV3-1/TRBV3-2,CASSPDRAPGNTIYF,TGTGCCAGCAGCCCGGACAGGGCGCCTGGAAACACCATATATTTT
TRBD2,TRBJ2-1,.,TRBV30,CAWSVGRGGNEQFF,TGTGCCTGGAGTGTAGGGCGGGGGGGTAATGAGCAGTTCTTC
.,TRBJ1-2,once,TRBV29-1,CSTSAGLLNYGYTF,TGCAGCACCTCAGCAGGGCTCCTTAACTATGGCTACACCTTC
.,TRBJ2-2,.,TRBV27,CASSSPRERNTGELFF,TGTGCCAGCAGTTCCCCCCGGGAGAGGAACACCGGGGAGCTGTTTTTT
.,TRBJ2-3,.,TRBV30,CAWGLATDTQYF,TGTGCCTGGGGTTTGGCCACAGATACGCAGTATTTT
.,TRBJ1-4,.,TRBV2,CASKELTATNEKLFF,TGTGCCAGCAAGGAATTAACAGCAACTAATGAAAAACTGTTTTTT
.,TRBJ1-5,.,TRBV6-5,CASSYEVLGNQPQHF,TGTGCCAGCAGTTACGAGGTTTTGGGCAATCAGCCCCAGCATTTT
.,TRBJ1-1,many,TRBV12-3/TRBV12-4,CASRSRNTEAFF,TGTGCCAGCAGATCGAGGAACACTGAAGCTTTCTTT
TRBD2,TRBJ2-1,.,TRBV7-2,CASSLGGTSAYNEQFF,TGTGCCAGCAGCTTAGGTGGGACTAGCGCTTACAATGAGCAGTTCTTC
.,TRBJ1-2,.,TRBV5-1,CASSLGLGSYGYTF,TGCGCCAGCAGCTTGGGCCTCGGGAGCTATGGCTACACCTTC
.,TRBJ2-3,.,TRBV4-3,CASSHSQGTDTQYF,TGCGCCAGCAGCCATTCCCAGGGCACAGATACGCAGTATTTT
TRBD1,TRBJ1-5,.,TRBV27,CASSRQGSQPQHF,TGTGCCAGCAGCCGACAGGGCAGCCAGCCCCAGCATTTT
.,TRBJ1-1,.,TRBV11-3,CASSLGQPMNTEAFF,TGTGCCAGCAGCTTAGGACAGCCTATGAACACTGAAGCTTTCTTT
.,TRBJ2-7,.,TRBV19,CASSQGTGYEQYF,TGTGCCAGTAGTCAGGGTACGGGCTACGAGCAGTACTTC